What follows are 27 T cell receptor beta chains derived from one specimen sequenced in a study of cytotoxic CD8 clonotypes in ibrutinib-treated CLL (TCRdb year 2021). The method was the immunoSEQ multiplex PCR assay. In TCRdb, the immuneACCESS table is reduced to in-frame sequences with V and J assigned. These tables do not hold every clone; where another copy was compared, an unresolved V gene accounts for under half, and the others remain unexplained. The sample has fewer than 50,000 clones on record, approximately 70% of them singletons. About 14% of the sample goes to the ten largest clones. Sample time point, as interpreted from the label and publication: approximately twelve months on ibrutinib. The sample here was PBMCs, taken after 12 months of ibrutinib treatment. The source of these receptors is a human donor with chronic lymphocytic leukemia.

CDR3 sequence: CAISESFGGMSNQPQHF. CDR3 DNA sequence: TGTGCCATCAGTGAGTCGTTTGGGGGCATGAGCAATCAGCCCCAGCATTTT. The chain links TRBV10-3 to TRBJ1-5, with D maybe TRBD1 (6 bases). Trimming left V 0 bases short and J 1 base short, with 13 bases between. The germline V gene has CDR1 ENHRY and CDR2 SYGVKD. There are 17 residues in the CDR3.

This rearrangement joins TRBV27 to TRBJ2-1; D is uncertain. V gave up 2 bases and J gave up 1 base, with 6 bases separating them. This CDR3 comprises 14 residues. Looked up from germline, CDR1 is MNHEY and CDR2 is SMNVEV (reference sequence). Here the CDR3 reads CASSLGWSYNEQFF. CDR3 DNA: TGTGCCAGCAGTTTAGGTTGGTCCTACAATGAGCAGTTCTTC.

This sequence joins TRBV6-6 and TRBJ2-7; 10 nucleotides match TRBD2. Germline CDR1 and CDR2: MNHNY and SVGAGI (reference sequence). This CDR3 spans 16 amino acids. The V and J ends lost 5 bases and 0 bases, in that order; junction bases with no gene match: 7. CDR3 protein: CASSKGLALSSYEQYF. The CDR3 DNA sequence: TGTGCCAGCAGTAAGGGACTAGCGCTTAGCTCCTACGAGCAGTACTTC.

The chain carries TRBV19 and TRBJ2-3, with a weak D call TRBD1 (6 bases). Trimming cost V 5 bases and J 3 bases, with 12 bases left between them. The CDR3 covers 14 residues. Germline CDR1 LNHDA, CDR2 SQIVND (reference sequence). As DNA, the CDR3 is TGTGCCAGTAGTGGAACAGGGTATACAGATACGCAGTATTTT. This codes for CASSGTGYTDTQYF.

This clone was picked up a small number of times. This rearrangement joins TRBV5-4 to TRBJ1-2; D might be TRBD1 (5 bases). The CDR3 loop spans 14 amino acids. Trimming stripped 4 bases from V and 7 bases from J, with 17 bases between. The V gene's germline CDR1 is SGHNT and CDR2 YYREEE (reference sequence). Here the CDR3 DNA reads TGTGCCAGCAGCATCGGGACTGACGTCTTTGGCTACACCTTC. Translated: CASSIGTDVFGYTF.

The chain has TRBV28 and TRBJ1-2, with a weak D call TRBD1 (5 bases). The CDR3 has 14 amino acids. The germline V and J ends were trimmed by 3 bases and 4 bases, with 12 bases remaining between them. In germline, CDR1 is MDHEN, CDR2 SYDVKM. The CDR3 protein is CASSFEGTSYGYTF. The CDR3 DNA is TGTGCCAGCAGTTTTGAGGGGACTAGCTATGGCTACACCTTC.

CDR3 in DNA: TGTGCCAGTAAGGTCCCGGGTGACCAGCCCCAGCATTTT. Amino acid sequence: CASKVPGDQPQHF. This chain connects TRBV19 to TRBJ1-5; D is unclear. CDR1 is LNHDA, CDR2 SQIVND, per germline (reference sequence). Trimming pared 7 bases from V and 7 bases from J, leaving 14 bases between. The CDR3 totals 13 residues.

This clone was seen only once. This CDR3 reads CASSLREGVRTGELFF. The CDR3 DNA sequence: TGTGCCAGCAGTCTACGGGAGGGCGTCAGGACCGGGGAGCTGTTTTTT. The chain recombines TRBV27 with TRBJ2-2; 8 nucleotides align to TRBD2. The CDR3 sequence is 16 residues long. CDR1 and CDR2 from the germline V gene are MNHEY and SMNVEV (reference sequence). V lost 5 bases and J lost 5; bases outside the gene matches: 10.

The chain is built from TRBV27 and TRBJ2-1; maybe TRBD2 (6 bases). Trimming stripped 5 bases from V and 8 bases from J, with 19 bases between. The CDR3 length is 15 residues. CDR1 is MNHEY, CDR2 SMNVEV, per germline (reference sequence). The CDR3 nucleotides are TGTGCCAGCAGTCTAGAGGAGGGCCCTAGGCATGAGCAGTTCTTC. It codes for CASSLEEGPRHEQFF.

This chain connects TRBV7-6 to TRBJ2-5, with a weak D call TRBD2 (6 bases). This CDR3 comprises 13 residues. From germline, CDR1 is SGHVS and CDR2 FNYEAQ. V gave up 2 bases and J gave up 7 bases, with 11 bases separating them. The CDR3 region has the DNA TGTGCCAGCAGCTTACCTAGCGAGGCGACCCAGTACTTC. Residues: CASSLPSEATQYF.

Worth noting for this clone: One end of the junction does not line up with germline, which may come from a read error. The CDR3, as DNA: TGTGCCAGCTCACCAGATCGCAGACTAGTCGTCTTC. It is translated as CASSPDRRLVVF. The chain recombines TRBV18 with TRBJ2-7; tentative D call: TRBD2 (6 bases). The CDR3 is made up of 12 amino acids. The germline V gene has CDR1 KGHSH and CDR2 LQKENI.

The chain joins TRBV11-1 to TRBJ2-7; the D is unclear. V lost 5 bases to trimming and J lost 2 bases, with 19 bases between them. The CDR3 consists of 16 residues. The germline V gene has CDR1 SGHAT and CDR2 FQDESV (reference sequence). The CDR3 coding sequence is TGTGCCAGCAGCCGTGCCGATGGTCAGATAACCTACGAGCAGTACTTC. It encodes CASSRADGQITYEQYF.

The rearrangement uses TRBV15 and TRBJ2-7, with D perhaps being TRBD1 or TRBD2 (6 bases each). Trimming took off 1 base at V and 6 bases at J, with 13 bases between the two ends. The germline gives CDR1 LNHNV, CDR2 YYDKDF (reference sequence). The CDR3 has 14 residues. CDR3 nucleotides: TGTGCCACCAGCAGAGGAGGGGGGAACGGCGAGCAGTACTTC. Translation: CATSRGGGNGEQYF.

This clone occurred a few times. This chain joins TRBV11-2 and TRBJ2-7, with TRBD2 as a possible D gene (5 bases). V was pared by 1 base and J by 4 bases, with 14 bases between. The CDR3 is 15 residues long. CDR1 SGHAT and CDR2 FQNNGV come from the germline V gene. The CDR3 DNA is TGTGCCAGCAGCTTAGTTGTATCCGGGATTTACGAGCAGTACTTC. This sequence encodes CASSLVVSGIYEQYF.

J is TRBJ2-5 and V is TRBV27, with D perhaps TRBD1 (6 bases). Looked up from germline, CDR1 is MNHEY and CDR2 is SMNVEV (reference sequence). V lost 2 bases and J lost 2, with 15 bases in between. The CDR3 has 16 residues. This CDR3 is CASSLRGVRGQETQYF. DNA of the CDR3: TGTGCCAGCAGTTTAAGAGGGGTAAGGGGGCAAGAGACCCAGTACTTC.

The V and J genes are TRBV28 and TRBJ1-2; no firm D call. Trimming cost V 3 bases and J 4 bases, with 6 bases left between them. Germline assignment: CDR1 MDHEN and CDR2 SYDVKM. The CDR3 has 12 amino acids. CDR3 bases: TGTGCCAGCAGTTTTAAAAGCTATGGCTACACCTTC. Translated, it gives CASSFKSYGYTF.

The chain couples TRBV28 to TRBJ1-5; D gene ambiguous. V lost 6 bases and J 6 bases, leaving 21 bases between the germline ends. The germline V gene encodes CDR1 MDHEN and CDR2 SYDVKM. The CDR3 extends over 16 amino acids. CDR3 residues: CASSHRVLGRGQPQHF. In DNA, the CDR3 is TGTGCCAGCAGCCACCGGGTATTAGGACGCGGTCAGCCCCAGCATTTT.

This chain connects TRBV4-2 to TRBJ1-4; tentative D call: TRBD1 (5 bases). V lost 0 bases and J 8 bases, leaving 10 bases between the germline ends. Germline CDR1 is LGHNA and CDR2 is YNFKEQ. The CDR3 extends over 14 amino acids. CDR3 in DNA: TGTGCCAGCAGCCAAGAGCTCGAGGGGGAAAAACTGTTTTTT. Translating gives CASSQELEGEKLFF.

The V call is TRBV19, the J call TRBJ1-1, with a possible D match to TRBD1 (6 bases). Per germline, CDR1 LNHDA and CDR2 SQIVND (reference sequence). The length of the CDR3 is 15 residues. Deletions cut 7 bases from V and 2 bases from J, with 17 bases between. This chain's CDR3 is CASIRRGPRNTEAFF. The CDR3 bases are TGTGCCAGTATTCGTCGGGGGCCTAGAAACACTGAAGCTTTCTTT.

This clone was seen only a few times. The rearrangement uses TRBV2 and TRBJ2-3; TRBD2 matches at 11 bases. The germline V gene encodes CDR1 SNHLY and CDR2 FYNNEI. The ends lost 11 bases at V and 0 bases at J; junction bases unmatched: 4. CDR3 size: 14 residues. CDR3 amino acids: CASRTSGSTDTQYF. CDR3 in DNA: TGTGCCTCCCGGACTAGCGGGAGCACAGATACGCAGTATTTT.

This clone has at least ten counts. J is TRBJ2-7 and V is TRBV14; tentatively, D is TRBD1 or TRBD2 (6 bases each). In germline, CDR1 is SGHDN, CDR2 FVKESK. The CDR3 loop spans 15 amino acids. V gave up 4 bases and J gave up 4 bases, with 17 bases separating them. The CDR3 is CASSPVWGAHYEQYF. The CDR3 bases are TGTGCCAGCAGCCCGGTATGGGGGGCCCATTACGAGCAGTACTTC.

V gene TRBV10-3 combines with J gene TRBJ1-5, with D maybe TRBD1 (5 bases). V was trimmed by 0 bases and J by 2 bases, leaving 17 bases between them. The CDR3 has 18 amino acids. CDR1 is ENHRY, CDR2 SYGVKD, per germline. CDR3 amino acids: CAISESTPAGRRNQPQHF. CDR3 DNA: TGTGCCATCAGTGAGTCGACGCCGGCAGGGAGGCGCAATCAGCCCCAGCATTTT.

The rearrangement uses TRBV19 and TRBJ1-1; D perhaps matches TRBD1 (5 bases). The germline V and J ends were trimmed by 6 bases and 7 bases, with 12 bases remaining between them. Per germline, CDR1 LNHDA and CDR2 SQIVND (reference sequence). This CDR3 comprises 12 residues. The CDR3 spells CASREGSGEAFF. Written as DNA, the CDR3 is TGTGCCAGTAGGGAGGGGAGCGGTGAAGCTTTCTTT.

CDR3 DNA sequence: TGTGCCACCAGCAGGAGCCCAGGGGGATCCTACGAGCAGTACTTC. Amino acid sequence: CATSRSPGGSYEQYF. This chain uses TRBV15 with TRBJ2-7; 7 positions agree with TRBD1. The CDR3 runs to 15 residues. CDR1 is LNHNV, CDR2 YYDKDF, per germline (reference sequence). V gave up 3 bases and J gave up 1 base; unmatched junction bases: 6.

The gene calls are TRBV10-1 and TRBJ1-2; 11 bases are shared with TRBD1. This CDR3 is built from 16 residues. Germline V lookup: CDR1 WNHNN, CDR2 SYGVQD (reference sequence). V was pared by 5 bases and J by 4 bases, with 9 bases of the junction left unmatched. CDR3 DNA: TGCGCCAGCAGTCAGGACAGGGGGCTAACCCCCTATGGCTACACCTTC. Residues: CASSQDRGLTPYGYTF.

The chain uses TRBV5-5 and TRBJ2-5, with D perhaps matching TRBD1 (6 bases). V shed 9 bases and J shed 4 bases, with 16 bases lying between them. This CDR3 has 13 amino acids. CDR1 and CDR2 (germline): SGHKS, YYEKEE (reference sequence). This chain's CDR3 is CATRKQGGETQYF. DNA for the CDR3: TGTGCCACTCGCAAACAGGGTGGAGAGACCCAGTACTTC.

The rearrangement links TRBV7-2 to TRBJ1-1, with a tentative D call TRBD1 (6 bases). The CDR3 sequence is 15 residues long. Per the germline V gene, CDR1 is SGHTA and CDR2 is FQGNSA. Trimming took off 6 bases at V and 0 bases at J, with 14 bases between the two ends. The CDR3 region is CASRRQDSMNTEAFF. The CDR3 DNA follows: TGTGCCAGCAGACGACAGGACTCGATGAACACTGAAGCTTTCTTT.